This TCR beta chain was recorded in a study of CD8 T cells in Susac syndrome. Negative magnetic isolation gave CD8+ and CD4+ cells; FACS enriched CD8+ TEMRA. RNA in amounts of roughly 0.45 to 1 ug was reverse transcribed with random hexamers. Across 54 Vbeta and 13 Jbeta, TCR beta CDR3 was amplified with immunoSEQ multiplex PCR. TCRdb reprocessed the immunoSEQ multiplex PCR reads with MiXCR, giving one entry per CDR3 protein. The repertoire holds roughly 150,000 distinct CDR3 sequences, with just over 90% as singletons. V lost 2 bases, J lost 8 bases, and 12 bases lay in between. Per germline, CDR1 GTSNPN and CDR2 SVGIG (reference sequence). The CDR3 sequence is 12 residues long.

The sequence was obtained from a human donor in good health. Source material: CD4+ T cells from PBMCs. This chain connects TRBV30 to TRBJ1-2, with no clear D. CDR3 in DNA: TGTGCCTGGAGTCAGGACGTTGGGGGCTACACCTTC. This sequence encodes CAWSQDVGGYTF.